The rows below give T cell receptor beta chains drawn from one sample of a study of control samples from healthy donors and cancer patients. Clones were sequenced by immunoSEQ multiplex PCR, and TCRdb holds only the in-frame ones, with some missing. The repertoire holds approximately 150,000 clones, around 90% seen once, with approximately 1.8% in the top ten. The sample was blood. All receptors derive from a young man in good health. Both conserved end residues are part of each CDR3. The order of the fields is CDR3 length, clone size, V gene, J gene, D gene, CDR3 protein, CDR3 DNA. The D gene is left open where the match is weak. Size tells how often a clone was seen (once, few, many) or the class of an expanded clone, and some rows leave it out.

15,NA,TRBV11-2,TRBJ2-1,NA,CASSQGTPSYNEQFF,TGTGCCAGCAGCCAGGGGACTCCGTCCTACAATGAGCAGTTCTTC
12,NA,TRBV7-8,TRBJ1-1,NA,CASSRGNTEAFF,TGTGCCAGCAGTCGAGGGAACACTGAAGCTTTCTTT
14,NA,TRBV27,TRBJ1-5,TRBD1,CASSPGTDNQPQHF,TGTGCCAGCAGTCCGGGGACAGACAATCAGCCCCAGCATTTT
15,once,TRBV6-1,TRBJ2-1,TRBD1,CASSEQGGVNNEQFF,TGTGCCAGCAGTGAACAAGGGGGCGTTAACAATGAGCAGTTCTTC
13,NA,TRBV9,TRBJ1-1,TRBD1,CASSSGQGGEAFF,TGTGCCAGCAGCTCCGGACAGGGGGGTGAAGCTTTCTTT
15,NA,TRBV7-3,TRBJ2-7,TRBD1,CASSPSPDRVYEQYF,TGTGCCAGCAGCCCCTCCCCGGACAGGGTCTACGAGCAGTACTTC
15,NA,TRBV6-4,TRBJ2-1,TRBD2,CASSAFEREVNEQFF,TGTGCCAGCAGTGCATTTGAGCGGGAGGTGAATGAGCAGTTCTTC
16,NA,TRBV18,TRBJ2-5,TRBD2,CASSPGRGGPEETQYF,TGTGCCAGCTCACCAGGACGGGGGGGCCCGGAGGAGACCCAGTACTTC
15,NA,TRBV2,TRBJ1-3,NA,CASTQRRQGLDTIYF,TGTGCCAGCACCCAAAGGCGGCAGGGTCTCGACACCATATATTTT
14,NA,TRBV9,TRBJ2-2,TRBD1,CASRGQGGTGELFF,TGTGCCAGCAGGGGACAGGGCGGCACCGGGGAGCTGTTTTTT
13,NA,TRBV3-1/TRBV3-2,TRBJ2-3,NA,CASSQSQADTQYF,TGTGCCAGCAGCCAATCTCAGGCAGATACGCAGTATTTT
13,NA,TRBV29-1,TRBJ1-1,TRBD1,CSDSTGGAAEAFF,TGCAGCGACTCAACAGGGGGCGCGGCTGAAGCTTTCTTT
17,NA,TRBV6-2/TRBV6-3,TRBJ2-7,TRBD2,CASSSGLAGGIAYEQYF,TGTGCCAGCAGTTCGGGACTAGCGGGGGGTATAGCCTACGAGCAGTACTTC
15,NA,TRBV6-6,TRBJ1-1,NA,CASSYSRGGGTEAFF,TGTGCCAGCAGCTACAGCAGGGGCGGGGGCACTGAAGCTTTCTTT
16,NA,TRBV27,TRBJ2-3,TRBD2,CASSSLRNSGGNTQYF,TGTGCCAGCAGTTCCCTTCGGAATAGCGGGGGAAATACGCAGTATTTT
15,NA,TRBV4-3,TRBJ2-3,NA,CASSLEDRFTDTQYF,TGCGCCAGCAGCCTCGAAGACAGGTTCACAGATACGCAGTATTTT
16,NA,TRBV27,TRBJ1-5,TRBD1,CASSLGTGWGNQPQHF,TGTGCCAGCAGTTTGGGGACAGGGTGGGGCAATCAGCCCCAGCATTTT
13,NA,TRBV25-1,TRBJ1-2,NA,CASRGLTLYGYTF,TGTGCCAGCAGGGGCCTGACGCTCTATGGCTACACCTTC
16,NA,TRBV9,TRBJ2-2,TRBD2,CASSGGLAGDTGELFF,TGTGCCAGCAGCGGGGGACTAGCGGGGGACACCGGGGAGCTGTTTTTT
15,NA,TRBV14,TRBJ1-1,NA,CASSQGNRMNTEAFF,TGTGCCAGCAGCCAAGGGAATCGAATGAACACTGAAGCTTTCTTT
14,NA,TRBV6-5,TRBJ1-2,NA,CASSYGRLGYGYTF,TGTGCCAGCAGTTATGGGAGGCTGGGCTATGGCTACACCTTC
14,NA,TRBV7-3,TRBJ2-3,TRBD2,CASSPTSVGDTQYF,TGTGCCAGCAGCCCGACTAGCGTCGGAGATACGCAGTATTTT
14,NA,TRBV9,TRBJ2-7,TRBD2,CASSALTGGGEQYF,TGTGCCAGCAGCGCCCTGACGGGCGGGGGCGAGCAGTACTTC
14,NA,TRBV5-1,TRBJ1-4,TRBD1,CASSQGAANEKLFF,TGCGCCAGCAGCCAGGGGGCGGCTAATGAAAAACTGTTTTTT
14,NA,TRBV30,TRBJ2-7,TRBD1,CAWEGAGGAYEQYF,TGTGCCTGGGAAGGGGCAGGGGGCGCCTACGAGCAGTACTTC
21,NA,TRBV27,TRBJ1-6,NA,CASSFGPGEGARSSYNSPLHF,TGTGCCAGCAGTTTCGGCCCCGGGGAAGGGGCCCGAAGCTCCTATAATTCACCCCTCCACTTT
14,NA,TRBV5-1,TRBJ2-5,TRBD1,CASSGSDRGETQYF,TGCGCCAGCAGCGGCTCGGACAGGGGAGAGACCCAGTACTTC
14,many,TRBV7-2,TRBJ1-4,NA,CASSSATTNEKLFF,TGTGCCAGCAGCTCTGCGACAACTAATGAAAAACTGTTTTTT
19,NA,TRBV4-3,TRBJ2-1,NA,CASSQAGHGHSSSYNEQFF,TGCGCCAGCAGCCAAGCGGGGCATGGACATTCGAGCTCCTACAATGAGCAGTTCTTC
15,NA,TRBV6-1,TRBJ1-3,TRBD1,CASREDRGAINTIYF,TGTGCCAGCCGTGAGGACAGGGGGGCAATAAACACCATATATTTT
13,NA,TRBV15,TRBJ2-5,NA,CATSRDLIETQYF,TGTGCCACCAGCAGAGATCTGATAGAGACCCAGTACTTC
14,NA,TRBV4-3,TRBJ1-2,NA,CASSQGDGNYGYTF,TGCGCCAGCAGCCAAGGTGACGGGAACTATGGCTACACCTTC
14,NA,TRBV27,TRBJ1-6,NA,CASSLWGINSPLHF,TGTGCCAGCAGTTTATGGGGTATTAATTCACCCCTCCACTTT
13,NA,TRBV4-3,TRBJ1-1,NA,CASSQVMATEAFF,TGCGCCAGCAGCCAAGTAATGGCCACTGAAGCTTTCTTT
13,NA,TRBV9,TRBJ1-1,NA,CASSVNGNTEAFF,TGTGCCAGCAGCGTTAACGGGAACACTGAAGCTTTCTTT
14,NA,TRBV7-3,TRBJ2-3,NA,CASSLTSLTDTQYF,TGTGCCAGCAGCTTAACTTCGCTAACGGATACGCAGTATTTT
16,NA,TRBV7-3,TRBJ2-1,NA,CASRLTPGGTDNEQFF,TGTGCCAGCAGACTGACCCCCGGGGGTACCGACAATGAGCAGTTCTTC
14,NA,TRBV19,TRBJ1-1,NA,CASTALATGTEAFF,TGTGCCAGTACCGCCTTGGCGACCGGGACTGAAGCTTTCTTT
14,few,TRBV4-2,TRBJ1-5,NA,CASSQGLADQPQHF,TGTGCCAGCAGCCAAGGTCTGGCCGATCAGCCCCAGCATTTT
16,few,TRBV11-2,TRBJ1-6,NA,CASSSRREGGNSPLHF,TGTGCCAGCAGCTCCCGCAGGGAGGGAGGTAATTCACCCCTCCACTTT
16,NA,TRBV18,TRBJ1-2,NA,CASSLSGDKSYYGYTF,TGTGCCAGCTCGCTTTCTGGGGACAAGTCTTACTATGGCTACACCTTC
16,NA,TRBV4-3,TRBJ2-1,NA,CASSLGAGSSYNEQFF,TGCGCCAGCAGCCTTGGAGCGGGTAGCTCCTACAATGAGCAGTTCTTC
13,once,TRBV14,TRBJ1-5,NA,CASSPGGNQPQHF,TGTGCCAGCAGCCCCGGGGGCAATCAGCCCCAGCATTTT
16,NA,TRBV5-1,TRBJ2-1,NA,CASSLVAAGIDNEQFF,TGCGCCAGCAGCTTGGTCGCCGCAGGGATCGACAATGAGCAGTTCTTC
15,NA,TRBV5-1,TRBJ1-4,NA,CASSSVPGRYEKLFF,TGCGCCAGCAGCTCGGTCCCCGGGAGGTATGAAAAACTGTTTTTT
15,NA,TRBV7-2,TRBJ1-5,TRBD1,CASSRGQNSNQPQHF,TGTGCCAGCAGCAGGGGGCAGAATAGCAATCAGCCCCAGCATTTT
14,NA,TRBV5-8,TRBJ1-2,NA,CASSGRDGDNGYTF,TGTGCCAGCAGCGGAAGGGACGGAGACAATGGCTACACCTTC
14,NA,TRBV2,TRBJ2-1,NA,CASSDDPGTLEQFF,TGTGCCAGCAGTGACGATCCCGGGACACTAGAGCAGTTCTTC
15,NA,TRBV6-4,TRBJ2-3,NA,CASSEGGSGADTQYF,TGTGCCAGCAGTGAGGGGGGTAGTGGCGCAGATACGCAGTATTTT
19,few,TRBV3-1/TRBV3-2,TRBJ2-7,TRBD2,CASSQDRGLAGWSPYEQYF,TGTGCCAGCAGCCAAGATCGTGGACTAGCGGGGTGGAGTCCCTACGAGCAGTACTTC
16,NA,TRBV5-6,TRBJ2-2,NA,CASSQVSGGYTGELFF,TGTGCCAGCAGCCAGGTCTCGGGTGGTTACACCGGGGAGCTGTTTTTT
15,NA,TRBV7-8,TRBJ2-1,TRBD2,CASSTPGLASSEQFF,TGTGCCAGCAGCACTCCGGGACTAGCAAGCAGTGAGCAGTTCTTC
17,NA,TRBV4-2,TRBJ2-2,NA,CASSPRRGGTNTGELFF,TGTGCCAGCAGCCCCCGACGGGGCGGGACGAACACCGGGGAGCTGTTTTTT
17,NA,TRBV4-3,TRBJ2-4,NA,CASSQELGGAAKNIQYF,TGCGCCAGCAGCCAAGAGTTAGGGGGGGCTGCCAAAAACATTCAGTACTTC
14,NA,TRBV6-2/TRBV6-3,TRBJ1-1,NA,CASSPWGMNTEAFF,TGTGCCAGCAGTCCCTGGGGGATGAACACTGAAGCTTTCTTT
17,NA,TRBV11-2,TRBJ2-2,TRBD2,CASSSRLAGLNTGELFF,TGTGCCAGCAGCTCGCGACTAGCGGGTTTGAACACCGGGGAGCTGTTTTTT
14,NA,TRBV27,TRBJ1-3,TRBD1,CASSLSGGGNTIYF,TGTGCCAGCAGTTTATCAGGGGGCGGAAACACCATATATTTT
12,NA,TRBV19,TRBJ1-4,NA,CASSTFNEKLFF,TGTGCCAGTAGTACCTTTAATGAAAAACTGTTTTTT